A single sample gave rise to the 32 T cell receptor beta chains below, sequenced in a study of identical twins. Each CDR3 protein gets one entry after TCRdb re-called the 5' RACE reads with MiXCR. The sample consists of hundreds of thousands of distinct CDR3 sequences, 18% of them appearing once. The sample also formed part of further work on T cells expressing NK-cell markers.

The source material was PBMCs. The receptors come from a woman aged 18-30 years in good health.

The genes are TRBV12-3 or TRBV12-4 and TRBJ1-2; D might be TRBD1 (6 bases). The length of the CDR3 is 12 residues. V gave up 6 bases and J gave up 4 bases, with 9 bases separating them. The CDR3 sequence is CASRGHLYGYTF. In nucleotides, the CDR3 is TGTGCCAGCAGGGGACACCTCTATGGCTACACCTTC.

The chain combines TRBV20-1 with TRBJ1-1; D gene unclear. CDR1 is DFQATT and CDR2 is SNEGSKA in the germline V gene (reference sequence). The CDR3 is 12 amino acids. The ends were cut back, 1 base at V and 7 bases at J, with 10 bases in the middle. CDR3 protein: CSARAEDLEAFF. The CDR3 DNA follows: TGCAGTGCTAGAGCAGAGGATCTTGAAGCTTTCTTT.

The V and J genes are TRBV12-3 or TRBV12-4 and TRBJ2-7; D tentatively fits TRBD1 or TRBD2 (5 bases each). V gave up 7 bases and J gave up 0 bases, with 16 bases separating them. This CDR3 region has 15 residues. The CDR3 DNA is TGTGCCAGCACCATTTCCCAGGGAGACTCCTACGAGCAGTACTTC. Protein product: CASTISQGDSYEQYF.

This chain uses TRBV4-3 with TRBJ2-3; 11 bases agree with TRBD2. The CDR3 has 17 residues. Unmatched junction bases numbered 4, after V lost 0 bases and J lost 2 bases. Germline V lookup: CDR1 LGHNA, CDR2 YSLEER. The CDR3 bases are TGCGCCAGCAGCCAAGATTTGGGACTAGCGGACACAGATACGCAGTATTTT. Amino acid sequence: CASSQDLGLADTDTQYF.

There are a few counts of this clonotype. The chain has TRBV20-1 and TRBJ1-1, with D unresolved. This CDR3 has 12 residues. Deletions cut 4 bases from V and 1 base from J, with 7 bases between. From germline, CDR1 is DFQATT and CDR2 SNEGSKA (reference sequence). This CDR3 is CSAIPSNTEAFF. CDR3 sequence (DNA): TGCAGTGCTATCCCGTCGAACACTGAAGCTTTCTTT.

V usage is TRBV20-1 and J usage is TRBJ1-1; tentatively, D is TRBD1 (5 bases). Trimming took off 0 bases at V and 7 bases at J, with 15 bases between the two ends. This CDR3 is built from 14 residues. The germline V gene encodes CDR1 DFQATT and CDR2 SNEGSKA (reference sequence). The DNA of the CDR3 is TGCAGTGCTAGAGATACGGGACCACCGATTGAAGCTTTCTTT. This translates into CSARDTGPPIEAFF.

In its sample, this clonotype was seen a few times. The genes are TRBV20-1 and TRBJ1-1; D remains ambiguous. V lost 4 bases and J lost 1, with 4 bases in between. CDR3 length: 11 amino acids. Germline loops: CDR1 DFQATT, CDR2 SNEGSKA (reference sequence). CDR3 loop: CSANGNTEAFF. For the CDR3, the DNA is TGCAGTGCTAACGGGAACACTGAAGCTTTCTTT.

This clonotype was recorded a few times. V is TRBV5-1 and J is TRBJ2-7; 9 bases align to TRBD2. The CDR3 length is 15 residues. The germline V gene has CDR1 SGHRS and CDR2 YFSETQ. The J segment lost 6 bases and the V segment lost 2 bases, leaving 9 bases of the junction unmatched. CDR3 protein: CASSFPLAGKGEQYF. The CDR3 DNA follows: TGCGCCAGCAGCTTTCCACTAGCGGGTAAAGGCGAGCAGTACTTC.

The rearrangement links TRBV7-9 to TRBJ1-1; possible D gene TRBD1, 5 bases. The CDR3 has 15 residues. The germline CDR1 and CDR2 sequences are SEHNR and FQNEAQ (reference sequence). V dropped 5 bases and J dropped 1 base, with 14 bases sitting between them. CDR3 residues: CASSVQGGENTEAFF. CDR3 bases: TGTGCCAGCAGCGTGCAGGGAGGTGAGAACACTGAAGCTTTCTTT.

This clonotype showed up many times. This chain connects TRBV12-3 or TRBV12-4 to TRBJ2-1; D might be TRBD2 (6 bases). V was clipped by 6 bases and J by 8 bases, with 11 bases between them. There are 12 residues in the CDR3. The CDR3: CASREGRYEQFF. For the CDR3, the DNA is TGTGCCAGCAGGGAGGGAAGATATGAGCAGTTCTTC.

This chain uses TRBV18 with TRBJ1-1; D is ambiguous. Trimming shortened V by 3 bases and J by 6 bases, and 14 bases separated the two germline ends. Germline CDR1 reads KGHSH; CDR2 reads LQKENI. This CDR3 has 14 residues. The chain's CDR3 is CASSPSRETAEAFF. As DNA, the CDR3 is TGTGCCAGCTCACCGTCCCGAGAGACGGCTGAAGCTTTCTTT.

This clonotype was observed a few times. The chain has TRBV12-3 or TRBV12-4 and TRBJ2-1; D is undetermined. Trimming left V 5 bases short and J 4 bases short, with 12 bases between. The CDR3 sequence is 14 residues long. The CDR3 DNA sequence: TGTGCCAGCAGTCCATGGGCAGTGTACAATGAGCAGTTCTTC. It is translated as CASSPWAVYNEQFF.

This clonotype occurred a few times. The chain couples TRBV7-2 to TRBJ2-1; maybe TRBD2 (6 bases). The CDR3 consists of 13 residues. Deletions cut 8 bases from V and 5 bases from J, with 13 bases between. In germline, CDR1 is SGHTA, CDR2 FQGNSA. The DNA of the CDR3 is TGTGCCAGCCAGGGACTTACAAACAATGAGCAGTTCTTC. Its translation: CASQGLTNNEQFF.

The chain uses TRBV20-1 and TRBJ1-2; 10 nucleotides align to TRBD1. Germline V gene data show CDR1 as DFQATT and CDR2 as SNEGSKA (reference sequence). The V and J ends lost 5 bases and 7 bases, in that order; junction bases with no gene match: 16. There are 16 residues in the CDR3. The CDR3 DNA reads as TGCAGTGCTCTACCCCTGGAGACAGGGGGCTATGGTGGCTACACCTTC. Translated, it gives CSALPLETGGYGGYTF.

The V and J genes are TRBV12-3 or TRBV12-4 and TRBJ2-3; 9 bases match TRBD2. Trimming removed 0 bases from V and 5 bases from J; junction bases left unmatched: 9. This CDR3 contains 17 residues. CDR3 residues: CASSLALAGGPRDTQYF. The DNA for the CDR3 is TGTGCCAGCAGTTTAGCTCTCGCGGGAGGGCCTCGAGATACGCAGTATTTT.

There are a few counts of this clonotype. The CDR3 reads CASSSRQGSYPETQYF. The CDR3 DNA follows: TGCGCCAGCAGCTCCCGACAGGGGTCGTATCCAGAGACCCAGTACTTC. The chain joins TRBV5-1 to TRBJ2-5, with TRBD1 matching over 8 bases. Trimming cost V 3 bases and J 4 bases; bases outside gene matches: 11. Germline values: CDR1 SGHRS, CDR2 YFSETQ. The CDR3 is 16 amino acids.

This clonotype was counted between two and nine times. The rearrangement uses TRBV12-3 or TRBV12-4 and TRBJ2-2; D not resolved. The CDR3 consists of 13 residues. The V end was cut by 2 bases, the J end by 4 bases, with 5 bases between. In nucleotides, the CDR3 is TGTGCCAGCAGTTTAAAGGTCACCGGGGAGCTGTTTTTT. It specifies CASSLKVTGELFF.

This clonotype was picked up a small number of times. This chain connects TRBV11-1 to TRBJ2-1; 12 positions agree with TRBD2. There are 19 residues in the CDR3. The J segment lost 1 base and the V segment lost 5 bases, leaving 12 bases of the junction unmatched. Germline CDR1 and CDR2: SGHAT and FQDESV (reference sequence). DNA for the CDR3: TGTGCCAGCAGCCCGAAAGCGCGACTAGCGGGGGAGTCCTACAATGAGCAGTTCTTC. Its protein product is CASSPKARLAGESYNEQFF.

CDR3 sequence: CSAGTGGHEQYF. CDR3 nucleotide sequence: TGCAGTGCTGGGACAGGGGGACACGAGCAGTACTTC. V usage is TRBV20-1 and J usage is TRBJ2-7; 11 bases are shared with TRBD1. CDR1 and CDR2 from the germline V gene are DFQATT and SNEGSKA (reference sequence). The V gene end was trimmed by 5 bases and the J gene end by 5 bases; junction bases not matched to a gene: 2. CDR3 length equals 12 residues.

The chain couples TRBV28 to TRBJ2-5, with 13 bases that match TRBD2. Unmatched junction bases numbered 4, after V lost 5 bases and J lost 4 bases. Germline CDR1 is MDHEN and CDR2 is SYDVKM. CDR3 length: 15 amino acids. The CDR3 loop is CASSELAGGAETQYF. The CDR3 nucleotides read TGTGCCAGCAGTGAACTAGCGGGAGGGGCAGAGACCCAGTACTTC.

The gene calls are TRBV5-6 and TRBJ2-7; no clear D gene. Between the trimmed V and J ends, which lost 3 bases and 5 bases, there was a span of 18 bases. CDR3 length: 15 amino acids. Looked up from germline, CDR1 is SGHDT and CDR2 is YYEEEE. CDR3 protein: CASSSQTDIANEQYF. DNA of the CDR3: TGTGCCAGCAGCTCACAAACCGACATTGCCAACGAGCAGTACTTC.

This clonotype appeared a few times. The CDR3 loop is CASSVGKGGQNEQYF. The CDR3 DNA reads as TGCGCCAGCAGTGTTGGTAAGGGTGGTCAGAACGAGCAGTACTTC. The chain has TRBV10-1 and TRBJ2-7; D is uncertain. The CDR3 totals 15 residues. With 4 bases removed from V and 5 bases from J, the gap between germline ends came to 18 bases. CDR1 is WNHNN and CDR2 is SYGVQD in the germline V gene (reference sequence).

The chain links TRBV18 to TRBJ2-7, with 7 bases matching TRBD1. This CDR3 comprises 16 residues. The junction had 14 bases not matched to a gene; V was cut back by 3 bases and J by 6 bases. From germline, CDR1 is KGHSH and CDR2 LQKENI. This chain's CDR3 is CASSPVKTGDLGEQYF. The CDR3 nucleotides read TGTGCCAGCTCACCGGTCAAAACAGGGGATTTGGGCGAGCAGTACTTC.

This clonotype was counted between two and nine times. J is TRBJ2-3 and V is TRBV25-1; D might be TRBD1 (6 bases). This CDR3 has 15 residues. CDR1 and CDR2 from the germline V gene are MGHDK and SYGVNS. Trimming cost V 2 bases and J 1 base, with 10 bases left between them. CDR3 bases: TGTGCCAGCAGTGAAGCAGGGGTCGGCACAGATACGCAGTATTTT. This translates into CASSEAGVGTDTQYF.

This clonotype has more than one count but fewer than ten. The CDR3 spells CASASSGTLNQPQHF. DNA of the CDR3: TGTGCCAGCGCATCCTCCGGGACACTAAATCAGCCCCAGCATTTT. The rearrangement links TRBV12-3 or TRBV12-4 to TRBJ1-5; D possibly corresponds to TRBD1 (6 bases). V dropped 8 bases and J dropped 4 bases, with 18 bases sitting between them. The CDR3 is 15 residues long.

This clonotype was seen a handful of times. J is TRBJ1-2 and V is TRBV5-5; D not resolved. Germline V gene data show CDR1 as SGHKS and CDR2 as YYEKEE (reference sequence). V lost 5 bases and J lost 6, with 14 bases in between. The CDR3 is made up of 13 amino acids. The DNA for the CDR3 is TGTGCCAGCAGTCGCGGTCCTACGGATGGCTACACCTTC. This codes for CASSRGPTDGYTF. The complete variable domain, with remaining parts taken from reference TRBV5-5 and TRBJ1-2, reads DAGVTQSPTHLIKTRGQQVTLRCSPISGHKSVSWYQQVLGQGPQFIFQYYEKEERGRGNFPDRFSARQFPNYSSELNVNALLLGDSALYLCASSRGPTDGYTFGSGTRLTVV.

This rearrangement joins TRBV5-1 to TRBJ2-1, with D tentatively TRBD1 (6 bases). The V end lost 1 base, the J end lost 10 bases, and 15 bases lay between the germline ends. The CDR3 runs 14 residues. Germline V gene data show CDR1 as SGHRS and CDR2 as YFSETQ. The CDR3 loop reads CASSLPSTGPEQFF. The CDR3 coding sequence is TGCGCCAGCAGCTTGCCGTCGACAGGCCCCGAGCAGTTCTTC.

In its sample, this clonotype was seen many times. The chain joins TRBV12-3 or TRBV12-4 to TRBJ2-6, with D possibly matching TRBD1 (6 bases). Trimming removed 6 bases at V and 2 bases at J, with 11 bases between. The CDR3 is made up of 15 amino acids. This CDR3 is CASRSGAAGANVLTF. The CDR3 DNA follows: TGTGCCAGCAGGTCAGGGGCGGCTGGGGCCAACGTCCTGACTTTC.

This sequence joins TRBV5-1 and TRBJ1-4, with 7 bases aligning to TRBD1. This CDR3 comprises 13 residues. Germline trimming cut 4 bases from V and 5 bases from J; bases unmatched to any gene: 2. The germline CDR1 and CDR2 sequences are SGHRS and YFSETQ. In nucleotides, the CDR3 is TGCGCCAGCAGCAGACAGGGCAATGAAAAACTGTTTTTT. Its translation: CASSRQGNEKLFF. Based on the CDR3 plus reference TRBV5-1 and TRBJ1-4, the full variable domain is KAGVTQTPRYLIKTRGQQVTLSCSPISGHRSVSWYQQTPGQGLQFLFEYFSETQRNKGNFPGRFSGRQFSNSRSEMNVSTLELGDSALYLCASSRQGNEKLFFGSGTQLSVL.

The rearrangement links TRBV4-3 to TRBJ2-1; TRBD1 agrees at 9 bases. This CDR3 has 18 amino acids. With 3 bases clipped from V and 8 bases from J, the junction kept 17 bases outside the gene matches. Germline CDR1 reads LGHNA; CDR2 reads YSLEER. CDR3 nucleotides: TGCGCCAGCAGCCAGGACACCGGGACAGGGACTATTTTGGATGAGCAGTTCTTC. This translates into CASSQDTGTGTILDEQFF.

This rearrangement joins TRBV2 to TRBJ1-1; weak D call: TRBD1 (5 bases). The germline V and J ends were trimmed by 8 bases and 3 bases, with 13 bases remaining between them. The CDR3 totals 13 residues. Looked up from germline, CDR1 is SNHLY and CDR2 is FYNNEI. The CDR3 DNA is TGTGCCAGCGTCTGGGTAGGGGACACTGAAGCTTTCTTT. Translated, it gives CASVWVGDTEAFF.

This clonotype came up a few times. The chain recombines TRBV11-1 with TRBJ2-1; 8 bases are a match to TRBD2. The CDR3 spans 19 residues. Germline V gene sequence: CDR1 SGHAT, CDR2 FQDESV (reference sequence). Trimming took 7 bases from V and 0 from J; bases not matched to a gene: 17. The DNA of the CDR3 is TGTGCCAGCACCCACATAGGCGGGGGGCTGGACGGCTCCTACAATGAGCAGTTCTTC. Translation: CASTHIGGGLDGSYNEQFF.